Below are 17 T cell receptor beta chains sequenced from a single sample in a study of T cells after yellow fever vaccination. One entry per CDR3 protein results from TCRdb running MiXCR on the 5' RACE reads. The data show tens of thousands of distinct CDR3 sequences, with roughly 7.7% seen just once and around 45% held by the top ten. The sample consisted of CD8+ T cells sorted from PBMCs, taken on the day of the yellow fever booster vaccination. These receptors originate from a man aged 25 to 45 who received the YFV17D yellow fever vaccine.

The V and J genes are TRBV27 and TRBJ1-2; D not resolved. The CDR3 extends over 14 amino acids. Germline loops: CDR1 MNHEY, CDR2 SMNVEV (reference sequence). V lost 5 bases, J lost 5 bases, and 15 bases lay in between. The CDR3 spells CASSPGPPGYGYTF. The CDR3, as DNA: TGTGCCAGCAGTCCCGGACCGCCCGGTTATGGCTACACCTTC.

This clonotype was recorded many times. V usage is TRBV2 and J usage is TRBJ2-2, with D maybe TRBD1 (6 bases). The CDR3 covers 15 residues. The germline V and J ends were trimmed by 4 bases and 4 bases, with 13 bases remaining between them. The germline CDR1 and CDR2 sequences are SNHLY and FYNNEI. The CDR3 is CASSGSGVSTGELFF. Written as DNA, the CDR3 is TGTGCCAGCAGTGGCTCAGGGGTGAGCACCGGGGAGCTGTTTTTT.

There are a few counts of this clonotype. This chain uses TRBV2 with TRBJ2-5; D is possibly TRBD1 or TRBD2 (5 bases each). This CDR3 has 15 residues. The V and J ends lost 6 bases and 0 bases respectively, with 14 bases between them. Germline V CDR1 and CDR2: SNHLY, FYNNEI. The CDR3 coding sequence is TGTGCCAGCAGCGACGGGGCAGGCGACCAAGAGACCCAGTACTTC. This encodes CASSDGAGDQETQYF.

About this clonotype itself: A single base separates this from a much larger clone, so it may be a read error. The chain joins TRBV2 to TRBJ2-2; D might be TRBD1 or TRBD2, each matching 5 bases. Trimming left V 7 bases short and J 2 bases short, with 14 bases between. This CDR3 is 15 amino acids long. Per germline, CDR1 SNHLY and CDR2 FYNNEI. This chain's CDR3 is CASIRLGPNTGELFF. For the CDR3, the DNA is TGTGCCAGCATAAGACTGGGACCCAACACCGGGGAGCTGTTTTTT.

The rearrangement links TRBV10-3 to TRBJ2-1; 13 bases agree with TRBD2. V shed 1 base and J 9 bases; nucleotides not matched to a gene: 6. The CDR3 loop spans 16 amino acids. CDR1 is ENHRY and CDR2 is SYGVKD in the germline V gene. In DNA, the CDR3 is TGTGCCATCAGTGAGTGGACTAGCGGGAGCGGGGGTGAGCAGTTCTTC. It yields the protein CAISEWTSGSGGEQFF.

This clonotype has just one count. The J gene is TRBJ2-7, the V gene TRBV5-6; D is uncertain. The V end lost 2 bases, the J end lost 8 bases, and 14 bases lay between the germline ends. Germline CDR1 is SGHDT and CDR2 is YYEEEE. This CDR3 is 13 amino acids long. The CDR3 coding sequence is TGTGCCAGCAGCTTTAATCAGGTCGCCAAGCAGTACTTC. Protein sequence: CASSFNQVAKQYF.

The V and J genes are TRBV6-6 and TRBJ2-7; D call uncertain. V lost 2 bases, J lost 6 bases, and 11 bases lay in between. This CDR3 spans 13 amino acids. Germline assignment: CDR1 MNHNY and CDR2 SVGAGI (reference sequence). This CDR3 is CASSYAPLGEQYF. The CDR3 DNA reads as TGTGCCAGCAGTTACGCGCCTTTGGGCGAGCAGTACTTC.

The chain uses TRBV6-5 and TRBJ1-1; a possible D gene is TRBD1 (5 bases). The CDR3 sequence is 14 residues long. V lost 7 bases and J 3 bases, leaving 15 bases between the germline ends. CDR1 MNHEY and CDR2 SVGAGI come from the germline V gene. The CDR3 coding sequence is TGTGCCAGCACCCACCAAGTGGGACACACTGAAGCTTTCTTT. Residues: CASTHQVGHTEAFF.

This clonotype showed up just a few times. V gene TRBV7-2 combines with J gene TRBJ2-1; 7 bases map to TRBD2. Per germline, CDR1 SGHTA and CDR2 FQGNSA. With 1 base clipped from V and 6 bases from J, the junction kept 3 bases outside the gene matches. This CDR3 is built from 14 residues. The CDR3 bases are TGTGCCAGCAGCTTAGTGACGGGAGGCAATGAGCAGTTCTTC. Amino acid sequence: CASSLVTGGNEQFF.

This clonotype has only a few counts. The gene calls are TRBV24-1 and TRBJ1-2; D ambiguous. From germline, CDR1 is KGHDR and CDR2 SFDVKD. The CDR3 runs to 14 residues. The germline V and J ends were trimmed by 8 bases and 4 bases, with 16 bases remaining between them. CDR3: CATIPRQNFYGYTF. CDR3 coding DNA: TGTGCCACCATCCCCAGACAAAACTTCTATGGCTACACCTTC.

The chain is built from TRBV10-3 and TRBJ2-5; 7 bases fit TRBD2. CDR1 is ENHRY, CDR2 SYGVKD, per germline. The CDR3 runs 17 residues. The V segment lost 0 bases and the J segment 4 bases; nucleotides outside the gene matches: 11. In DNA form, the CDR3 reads TGTGCCATCAGTGAGTCAACTTTTGAGGCTAGCGGAGAGACCCAGTACTTC. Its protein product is CAISESTFEASGETQYF.

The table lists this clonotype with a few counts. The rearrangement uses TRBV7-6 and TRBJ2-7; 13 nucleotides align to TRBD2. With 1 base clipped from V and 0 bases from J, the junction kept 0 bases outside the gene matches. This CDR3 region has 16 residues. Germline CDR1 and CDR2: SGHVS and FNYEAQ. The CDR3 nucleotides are TGTGCCAGCAGCTTAGGGACTAGCGGGAGCTCCTACGAGCAGTACTTC. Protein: CASSLGTSGSSYEQYF.

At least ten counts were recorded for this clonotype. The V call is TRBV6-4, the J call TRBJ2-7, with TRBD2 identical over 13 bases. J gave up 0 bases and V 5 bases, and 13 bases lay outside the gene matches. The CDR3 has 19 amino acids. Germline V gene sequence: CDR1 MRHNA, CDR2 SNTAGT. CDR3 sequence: CASSNLGLAGEGSSYEQYF. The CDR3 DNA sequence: TGTGCCAGCAGTAACCTTGGACTAGCGGGAGAGGGGAGCTCCTACGAGCAGTACTTC.

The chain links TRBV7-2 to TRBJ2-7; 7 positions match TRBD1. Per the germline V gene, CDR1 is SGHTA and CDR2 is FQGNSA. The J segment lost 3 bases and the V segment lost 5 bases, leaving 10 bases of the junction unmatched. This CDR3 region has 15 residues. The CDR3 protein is CASSIGLAGGYEQYF. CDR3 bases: TGTGCCAGCAGCATAGGATTGGCAGGGGGCTACGAGCAGTACTTC.

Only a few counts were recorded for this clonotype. The CDR3 here is CASSELRGPETQYF. In DNA, the CDR3 is TGCGCCAGCAGTGAGTTACGGGGTCCAGAGACCCAGTACTTC. The rearrangement links TRBV10-1 to TRBJ2-5; D might be TRBD2 (5 bases). Looked up from germline, CDR1 is WNHNN and CDR2 is SYGVQD (reference sequence). The CDR3 contains 14 residues. V was shortened by 1 base and J by 4 bases, with 10 bases between the two germline ends.

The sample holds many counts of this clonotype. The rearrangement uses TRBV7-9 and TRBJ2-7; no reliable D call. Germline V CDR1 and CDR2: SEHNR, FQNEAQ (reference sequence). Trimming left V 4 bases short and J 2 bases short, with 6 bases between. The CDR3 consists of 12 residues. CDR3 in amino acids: CASSSAPYEQYF. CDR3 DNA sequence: TGTGCCAGCAGCTCCGCCCCCTACGAGCAGTACTTC.

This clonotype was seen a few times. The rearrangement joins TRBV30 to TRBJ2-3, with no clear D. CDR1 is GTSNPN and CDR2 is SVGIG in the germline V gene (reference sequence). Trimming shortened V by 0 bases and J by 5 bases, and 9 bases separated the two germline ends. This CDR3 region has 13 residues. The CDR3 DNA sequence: TGTGCCTGGAGTGTAACGACCGGAGATACGCAGTATTTT. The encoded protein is CAWSVTTGDTQYF.